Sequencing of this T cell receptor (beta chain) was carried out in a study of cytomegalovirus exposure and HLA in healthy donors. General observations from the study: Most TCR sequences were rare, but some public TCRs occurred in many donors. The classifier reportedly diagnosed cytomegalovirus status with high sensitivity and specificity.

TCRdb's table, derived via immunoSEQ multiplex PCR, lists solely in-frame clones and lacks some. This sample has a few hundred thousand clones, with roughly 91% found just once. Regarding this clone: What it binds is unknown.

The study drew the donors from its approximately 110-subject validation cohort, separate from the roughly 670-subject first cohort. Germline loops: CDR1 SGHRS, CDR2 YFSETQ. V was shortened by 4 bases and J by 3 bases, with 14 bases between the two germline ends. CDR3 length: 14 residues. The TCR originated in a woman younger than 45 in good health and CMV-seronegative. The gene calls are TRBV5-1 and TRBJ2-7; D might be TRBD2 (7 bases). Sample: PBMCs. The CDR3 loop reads CASSLSRGGYEQYF. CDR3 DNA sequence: TGCGCCAGCAGCCTCTCGAGGGGGGGCTACGAGCAGTACTTC.